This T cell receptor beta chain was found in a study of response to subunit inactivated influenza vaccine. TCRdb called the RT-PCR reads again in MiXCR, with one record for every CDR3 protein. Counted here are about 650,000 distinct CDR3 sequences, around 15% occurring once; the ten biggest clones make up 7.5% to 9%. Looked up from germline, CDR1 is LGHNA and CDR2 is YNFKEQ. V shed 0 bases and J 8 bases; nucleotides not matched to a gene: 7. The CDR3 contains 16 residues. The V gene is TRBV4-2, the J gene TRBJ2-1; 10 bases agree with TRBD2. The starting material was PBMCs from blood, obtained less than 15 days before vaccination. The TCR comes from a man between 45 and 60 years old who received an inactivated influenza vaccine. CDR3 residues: CASSQDLTSGIDEQFF. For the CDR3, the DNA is TGTGCCAGCAGCCAAGATCTAACTAGCGGGATAGATGAGCAGTTCTTC.